Listed below are T cell receptor beta chains from one sample, sequenced in a study of T cells in Graves' hyperthyroidism and ophthalmopathy. TCRdb processed the multiplex PCR reads anew with MiXCR; each CDR3 protein has one entry. The data show fewer than 750,000 distinct CDR3 sequences, with roughly 14% seen just once and 4% to 5.5% held by the top ten. The sequenced sample consisted of blood. Every receptor here comes from a woman in her thirties or forties with Graves' ophthalmopathy. Both conserved end residues are part of each CDR3. The D gene is left open where the match is weak. For some rows the clone size is stated as once, few or many, or as a class when expanded; others skip it.

clone size: many; V gene: TRBV5-1; D gene: -; J gene: TRBJ1-2; CDR3 protein: CASSLAVRDRNYGYTF; CDR3 DNA: TGCGCCAGCAGCTTGGCCGTCAGGGATCGCAACTATGGCTACACCTTC
clone size: -; V gene: TRBV6-5; D gene: -; J gene: TRBJ2-7; CDR3 protein: CASSSTAATLTYEQYF; CDR3 DNA: TGTGCCAGCAGTTCTACTGCCGCGACTTTAACCTACGAGCAGTACTTC
clone size: -; V gene: TRBV2; D gene: -; J gene: TRBJ1-1; CDR3 protein: CASSEYSGAAFF; CDR3 DNA: TGTGCCAGCAGTGAATATTCGGGTGCAGCTTTCTTT
clone size: many; V gene: TRBV28; D gene: -; J gene: TRBJ1-1; CDR3 protein: CASSLGRASKAFF; CDR3 DNA: TGTGCCAGCAGTTTAGGCCGAGCAAGTAAGGCTTTCTTT
clone size: many; V gene: TRBV6-1; D gene: -; J gene: TRBJ1-2; CDR3 protein: CASSPLGDFGYTF; CDR3 DNA: TGTGCCAGCAGTCCCCTGGGGGACTTCGGCTACACCTTC
clone size: -; V gene: TRBV6-2/TRBV6-3; D gene: TRBD1; J gene: TRBJ1-1; CDR3 protein: CASSTDRVMWNTEAFF; CDR3 DNA: TGTGCCAGCAGCACGGACAGGGTAATGTGGAACACTGAAGCTTTCTTT
clone size: many; V gene: TRBV7-2; D gene: TRBD2; J gene: TRBJ2-7; CDR3 protein: CASSLGTSVYEQYF; CDR3 DNA: TGTGCCAGCAGCTTAGGGACTAGCGTATACGAGCAGTACTTC
clone size: -; V gene: TRBV6-1; D gene: -; J gene: TRBJ1-1; CDR3 protein: CAYGRVPFF; CDR3 DNA: TGTGCCTATGGACGGGTTCCTTTCTTT
clone size: few; V gene: TRBV4-3; D gene: -; J gene: TRBJ1-1; CDR3 protein: CASSQDHGVNTEAFF; CDR3 DNA: TGCGCCAGCAGCCAAGATCATGGAGTGAACACTGAAGCTTTCTTT
clone size: many; V gene: TRBV2; D gene: -; J gene: TRBJ1-1; CDR3 protein: CASILHGDTEAFF; CDR3 DNA: TGTGCCAGCATTTTACATGGGGACACTGAAGCTTTCTTT
clone size: once; V gene: TRBV6-2/TRBV6-3; D gene: -; J gene: TRBJ2-2; CDR3 protein: CASRDRSTGELFF; CDR3 DNA: TGTGCCAGCAGAGACAGGAGCACCGGGGAGCTGTTTTTT
clone size: many; V gene: TRBV11-3; D gene: -; J gene: TRBJ2-3; CDR3 protein: CAIQFTDTQYF; CDR3 DNA: TGTGCCATCCAATTCACAGATACGCAGTATTTT
clone size: many; V gene: TRBV15; D gene: TRBD2; J gene: TRBJ2-3; CDR3 protein: CATSNSGRSTDTQYF; CDR3 DNA: TGTGCCACCAGCAACAGCGGGAGGAGCACAGATACGCAGTATTTT
clone size: many; V gene: TRBV30; D gene: -; J gene: TRBJ1-2; CDR3 protein: CAWSWTLKYGYTF; CDR3 DNA: TGTGCCTGGAGTTGGACACTGAAGTATGGCTACACCTTC
clone size: many; V gene: TRBV7-2; D gene: -; J gene: TRBJ2-2; CDR3 protein: CASSLNGLSGELFF; CDR3 DNA: TGTGCCAGCAGCTTAAACGGACTCTCCGGGGAGCTGTTTTTT
clone size: -; V gene: TRBV29-1; D gene: TRBD1; J gene: TRBJ2-5; CDR3 protein: CSVGTGPETQHF; CDR3 DNA: TGCAGCGTGGGGACAGGGCCAGAGACCCAGCACTTC
clone size: -; V gene: TRBV4-2; D gene: -; J gene: TRBJ1-2; CDR3 protein: CASSQKSGGGYTF; CDR3 DNA: TGTGCCAGCAGCCAAAAGAGCGGGGGTGGCTACACCTTC
clone size: many; V gene: TRBV30; D gene: -; J gene: TRBJ2-2; CDR3 protein: CAWSTTGSGELFF; CDR3 DNA: TGTGCCTGGAGTACCACAGGGTCTGGGGAGCTGTTTTTT
clone size: many; V gene: TRBV28; D gene: -; J gene: TRBJ2-2; CDR3 protein: CASSPAAGDTGELFF; CDR3 DNA: TGTGCCAGCAGTCCGGCGGCAGGGGACACCGGGGAGCTGTTTTTT
clone size: many; V gene: TRBV27; D gene: -; J gene: TRBJ1-2; CDR3 protein: CASPNVQSNYGYTF; CDR3 DNA: TGTGCCAGCCCCAACGTACAGTCTAACTATGGCTACACCTTC
clone size: many; V gene: TRBV2; D gene: -; J gene: TRBJ2-6; CDR3 protein: CASSEFPDFGNSGANVLTF; CDR3 DNA: TGTGCCAGCAGTGAATTCCCGGACTTTGGAAACTCTGGGGCCAACGTCCTGACTTTC
clone size: few; V gene: TRBV4-3; D gene: -; J gene: TRBJ1-5; CDR3 protein: CASSQEIRGRNQPQHF; CDR3 DNA: TGCGCCAGCAGCCAAGAGATTAGAGGGCGCAATCAGCCCCAGCATTTT
clone size: few; V gene: TRBV10-1; D gene: -; J gene: TRBJ1-6; CDR3 protein: CASSRDRPSPLHF; CDR3 DNA: TGCGCCAGCAGCCGGGACCGGCCTTCACCCCTCCACTTT
clone size: many; V gene: TRBV7-9; D gene: -; J gene: TRBJ2-7; CDR3 protein: CASSLPALEQYF; CDR3 DNA: TGTGCCAGCAGCTTACCTGCTCTCGAGCAGTACTTC
clone size: many; V gene: TRBV12-3/TRBV12-4; D gene: TRBD1; J gene: TRBJ1-1; CDR3 protein: CASSLQGEGTEAFF; CDR3 DNA: TGTGCCAGCAGTCTCCAGGGGGAGGGTACTGAAGCTTTCTTT
clone size: many; V gene: TRBV5-1; D gene: -; J gene: TRBJ2-2; CDR3 protein: CASSLYEAVLNTGELFF; CDR3 DNA: TGCGCCAGCAGCTTGTACGAGGCAGTCTTGAACACCGGGGAGCTGTTTTTT
clone size: many; V gene: TRBV19; D gene: -; J gene: TRBJ1-3; CDR3 protein: CASSPDVGSGNTIYF; CDR3 DNA: TGTGCCAGTAGTCCTGATGTTGGCTCTGGAAACACCATATATTTT
clone size: -; V gene: TRBV6-1; D gene: -; J gene: TRBJ2-4; CDR3 protein: CASRDTRIQYF; CDR3 DNA: TGTGCCAGCAGGGATACTCGCATACAGTACTTC
clone size: few; V gene: TRBV6-2/TRBV6-3; D gene: TRBD1; J gene: TRBJ2-7; CDR3 protein: CATSRTGYDEQYF; CDR3 DNA: TGTGCCACCTCCCGGACAGGGTACGACGAGCAGTACTTC
clone size: -; V gene: TRBV28; D gene: -; J gene: TRBJ1-5; CDR3 protein: CASSFGPRVSQPQHF; CDR3 DNA: TGTGCCAGCAGTTTCGGGCCCAGGGTGAGTCAGCCCCAGCATTTT
clone size: many; V gene: TRBV11-2; D gene: -; J gene: TRBJ1-3; CDR3 protein: CASSSGAADSGNTIYF; CDR3 DNA: TGTGCCAGCAGCTCCGGAGCAGCCGACTCTGGAAACACCATATATTTT
clone size: many; V gene: TRBV28; D gene: TRBD1; J gene: TRBJ1-1; CDR3 protein: CASSSRQGYMNTEAFF; CDR3 DNA: TGTGCCAGCAGTTCCCGACAGGGCTACATGAACACTGAAGCTTTCTTT
clone size: many; V gene: TRBV7-3; D gene: -; J gene: TRBJ1-2; CDR3 protein: CASSQGYNYGYTF; CDR3 DNA: TGTGCCAGCAGCCAGGGGTATAACTATGGCTACACCTTC
clone size: many; V gene: TRBV6-1; D gene: TRBD2; J gene: TRBJ2-1; CDR3 protein: CASGGTSGPPGNEQFF; CDR3 DNA: TGTGCCAGCGGTGGGACTAGCGGACCCCCTGGCAATGAGCAGTTCTTC
clone size: few; V gene: TRBV27; D gene: -; J gene: TRBJ1-2; CDR3 protein: CAGSLEAGTTNGYGYTF; CDR3 DNA: TGTGCCGGCAGTTTAGAGGCGGGGACGACCAATGGCTATGGCTACACCTTC
clone size: -; V gene: TRBV12-3/TRBV12-4; D gene: -; J gene: TRBJ2-5; CDR3 protein: CASSYGTSETQYF; CDR3 DNA: TGTGCCAGCAGCTATGGGACTTCAGAGACCCAGTACTTC
clone size: many; V gene: TRBV12-3/TRBV12-4; D gene: TRBD2; J gene: TRBJ2-7; CDR3 protein: CASSLRRGAGGWSYLSYEQYF; CDR3 DNA: TGTGCCAGCAGTTTGAGGAGGGGAGCGGGAGGGTGGTCGTATCTCTCCTACGAGCAGTACTTC
clone size: many; V gene: TRBV27; D gene: TRBD2; J gene: TRBJ2-7; CDR3 protein: CASSKIGTSGVMWEQYF; CDR3 DNA: TGTGCCAGCAGTAAAATCGGGACTAGCGGGGTAATGTGGGAGCAGTACTTC
clone size: many; V gene: TRBV4-1; D gene: -; J gene: TRBJ2-7; CDR3 protein: CASSLGGGTGYEQYF; CDR3 DNA: TGCGCCAGCAGCTTAGGGGGGGGAACGGGCTACGAGCAGTACTTC
clone size: few; V gene: TRBV10-3; D gene: TRBD2; J gene: TRBJ2-7; CDR3 protein: CAISGLAGGLYEQYF; CDR3 DNA: TGTGCCATCAGTGGTCTAGCGGGAGGGCTGTACGAGCAGTACTTC
clone size: many; V gene: TRBV27; D gene: -; J gene: TRBJ1-1; CDR3 protein: CASSLSWQGDTEAFF; CDR3 DNA: TGTGCCAGCAGTTTATCGTGGCAGGGTGACACTGAAGCTTTCTTT
clone size: many; V gene: TRBV27; D gene: TRBD2; J gene: TRBJ2-7; CDR3 protein: CASSSAGGTYEQYF; CDR3 DNA: TGTGCCAGCAGTTCAGCGGGAGGGACCTACGAGCAGTACTTC
clone size: many; V gene: TRBV7-6; D gene: -; J gene: TRBJ1-1; CDR3 protein: CASSLSSLGDTEAFF; CDR3 DNA: TGTGCCAGCAGCTTATCTTCATTGGGGGACACTGAAGCTTTCTTT
clone size: -; V gene: TRBV12-3/TRBV12-4; D gene: -; J gene: TRBJ1-1; CDR3 protein: CASSADHAGTEAFF; CDR3 DNA: TGTGCCAGCAGTGCCGATCACGCGGGAACTGAAGCTTTCTTT
clone size: many; V gene: TRBV12-3/TRBV12-4; D gene: -; J gene: TRBJ2-5; CDR3 protein: CASSFRGGRETQYF; CDR3 DNA: TGTGCCAGCAGTTTTCGTGGGGGTCGGGAGACCCAGTACTTC
clone size: many; V gene: TRBV29-1; D gene: TRBD2; J gene: TRBJ2-5; CDR3 protein: CSGIAGAETQYF; CDR3 DNA: TGCAGCGGGATAGCGGGAGCAGAGACCCAGTACTTC
clone size: many; V gene: TRBV28; D gene: -; J gene: TRBJ2-7; CDR3 protein: CASSSPTDATYEQHF; CDR3 DNA: TGTGCCAGCAGTTCCCCGACGGACGCAACCTACGAGCAGCACTTC
clone size: few; V gene: TRBV3-1; D gene: -; J gene: TRBJ1-5; CDR3 protein: CASSQGSGALGQPQHF; CDR3 DNA: TGTGCCAGCAGCCAAGGCTCAGGGGCGCTCGGCCAGCCCCAGCATTTT
clone size: many; V gene: TRBV19; D gene: TRBD1; J gene: TRBJ2-7; CDR3 protein: CASSGPNRGVYEQYF; CDR3 DNA: TGTGCCAGTAGTGGCCCTAACAGGGGGGTCTACGAGCAGTACTTC
clone size: many; V gene: TRBV12-3/TRBV12-4; D gene: -; J gene: TRBJ2-3; CDR3 protein: CASSLGQGSTQYF; CDR3 DNA: TGTGCCAGCAGTTTAGGGCAGGGTAGCACGCAGTATTTT
clone size: -; V gene: TRBV11-3; D gene: -; J gene: TRBJ1-1; CDR3 protein: CARVTFGGIGAFF; CDR3 DNA: TGTGCCAGAGTGACCTTTGGGGGGATAGGAGCTTTCTTT
clone size: once; V gene: TRBV27; D gene: TRBD1; J gene: TRBJ2-7; CDR3 protein: CASSLGWTGNEQYF; CDR3 DNA: TGTGCCAGCAGTTTAGGGTGGACAGGGAACGAGCAGTACTTC
clone size: many; V gene: TRBV13; D gene: -; J gene: TRBJ2-2; CDR3 protein: CASSTNRAPTGELFF; CDR3 DNA: TGTGCCAGCAGCACCAACCGGGCCCCCACCGGGGAGCTGTTTTTT
clone size: many; V gene: TRBV20-1; D gene: -; J gene: TRBJ2-5; CDR3 protein: CRPGDETQYF; CDR3 DNA: TGCAGACCGGGAGACGAGACCCAGTACTTC
clone size: many; V gene: TRBV9; D gene: TRBD1; J gene: TRBJ1-1; CDR3 protein: CASSAIQGGDTEAFF; CDR3 DNA: TGTGCCAGCAGCGCGATACAGGGGGGAGACACTGAAGCTTTCTTT
clone size: -; V gene: TRBV6-2/TRBV6-3; D gene: TRBD1; J gene: TRBJ2-7; CDR3 protein: CASTGYRTGARPDEQYF; CDR3 DNA: TGTGCCAGCACCGGATATAGGACAGGGGCGCGTCCCGACGAGCAGTACTTC
clone size: few; V gene: TRBV2; D gene: -; J gene: TRBJ2-3; CDR3 protein: CASSTGTRTDTQYF; CDR3 DNA: TGTGCCAGCTCAACCGGGACTCGGACAGATACGCAGTATTTT
clone size: many; V gene: TRBV7-2; D gene: -; J gene: TRBJ1-2; CDR3 protein: CASSLYRRGYTF; CDR3 DNA: TGTGCCAGCAGCTTATACAGGAGAGGCTACACCTTC
clone size: many; V gene: TRBV11-1; D gene: -; J gene: TRBJ2-5; CDR3 protein: CASSLDRGGETQYF; CDR3 DNA: TGTGCCAGCAGCTTAGACAGGGGGGGAGAGACCCAGTACTTC